This T cell receptor (beta chain) was found in a study of blood T cell repertoires in COVID-19. The CDR3 length is 17 residues. Per germline, CDR1 MNHEY and CDR2 SMNVEV (reference sequence). The J segment lost 2 bases and the V segment lost 5 bases, leaving 11 bases of the junction unmatched. Measured with immunoSEQ multiplex PCR; TCRdb has only the in-frame clones, and not every one. Here the sample spans about 320,000 clones, about 85% being singletons. Before they entered the study, exposed participants had met a COVID-19 case within 2 weeks. This clonotype was obtained from a woman aged 25 to 45 who had been exposed to COVID-19. The sample was PBMCs or T cells enriched from blood (not recorded which). The rearrangement links TRBV27 to TRBJ1-5; TRBD1 aligns across 8 bases. In DNA, the CDR3 is TGTGCCAGCAGTGTAGAGGACAGGGAGGATGGCAATCAGCCCCAGCATTTT. It encodes CASSVEDREDGNQPQHF.